This is a list of T cell receptor beta chains from one sample in a study of T cells in localized non-small cell lung cancer. Repertoires were generated with immunoSEQ multiplex PCR, while TCRdb's copy carries only in-frame clones and drops some. The data show some 40,000 clones, approximately 94% seen once. Sequencing used peripheral blood, obtained before any cancer treatment. These receptors originate from a female donor older than 55 with stage I lung adenocarcinoma. The CDR3 runs from the conserved cysteine through the conserved F or W. The D gene is left open where the match is weak. Size is omitted from some rows. Given values are once, few, many or a class for expanded clones.

d_call,j_call,v_call,clone_size,cdr3_nt,cdr3_aa
-,TRBJ1-4,TRBV6-6,once,TGTGCCAGCAGCTACAGCGTGGGCGAAAAACTGTTTTTT,CASSYSVGEKLFF
TRBD1,TRBJ1-2,TRBV4-2,-,TGTGCCAGCGGAGGTTCAGGGGGCGGAAATGGCTACACCTTC,CASGGSGGGNGYTF
TRBD1,TRBJ2-1,TRBV11-3,-,TGTGCCAGCAGCTTAGAGGGACAGGGTTCGAATGAGCAGTTCTTC,CASSLEGQGSNEQFF
-,TRBJ2-1,TRBV13,-,TGTGCCAGCAGCCGCTCGGGGTTCAGAGTGGAGCAGTTCTTC,CASSRSGFRVEQFF
-,TRBJ2-2,TRBV5-1,-,TGCGCCAGCAGCTTCGTCCGGGTGAACACCGGGGAGCTGTTTTTT,CASSFVRVNTGELFF
-,TRBJ1-4,TRBV28,-,TGTGCCAGCAGTTTATTACGGGGGCTGGGGGAAAAACTGTTTTTT,CASSLLRGLGEKLFF
TRBD1,TRBJ2-1,TRBV9,-,TGTGCCAGCAGCCCACGGACAGGGGAGAACAATGAGCAGTTCTTC,CASSPRTGENNEQFF
-,TRBJ2-1,TRBV27,-,TGTGCCAGCAGTCCGAGTAGCTCCTACAATGAGCAGTTCTTC,CASSPSSSYNEQFF
-,TRBJ1-3,TRBV29-1,-,TGCAGCGTGACAGGAGACTCTGGAAACACCATATATTTT,CSVTGDSGNTIYF
-,TRBJ1-4,TRBV7-6,-,TGTGCCAGCAGCTTAGCGGTGGGGCCGGGTGAAAAACTGTTTTTT,CASSLAVGPGEKLFF
-,TRBJ2-7,TRBV18,-,TGTGCCAGCTCACCATCAACCCTGCAGGGACTGTTCGAGCAGTACTTC,CASSPSTLQGLFEQYF
-,TRBJ2-5,TRBV19,-,TGTGCCAGTAGTGCAGGGGGGGGAGAGACCCAGTACTTC,CASSAGGGETQYF
TRBD1,TRBJ1-2,TRBV5-4,-,TGTGCCAGCAGCTTACCCGGGACAGGGGACTATGGCTACACCTTC,CASSLPGTGDYGYTF
-,TRBJ2-5,TRBV7-2,-,TGTGCCAGCAGCTTGGACGGGTTCGGGGAGACCCAGTACTTC,CASSLDGFGETQYF
-,TRBJ1-6,TRBV6-5,-,TGTGCCAGCAGTTACGAGCCAGGGAGCAATTCACCCCTCCACTTT,CASSYEPGSNSPLHF
TRBD1,TRBJ1-4,TRBV5-4,-,TGTGCCAGCAGCCCGGACAGGGGGACTAATGAAAAACTGTTTTTT,CASSPDRGTNEKLFF
-,TRBJ1-1,TRBV18,-,TGTGCCAGCTCACCGGTTTCTGGGAACACTGAAGCTTTCTTT,CASSPVSGNTEAFF
-,TRBJ1-2,TRBV7-2,-,TGTGCCAGCGCCTCGGGGGGTCTACTATTTGGCTACACCTTC,CASASGGLLFGYTF
TRBD2,TRBJ2-7,TRBV10-3,-,TGTGCCATCAGGGGGAGGGAAAACCGATCCTACGAGCAGTACTTC,CAIRGRENRSYEQYF
-,TRBJ1-5,TRBV7-2,-,TGTGCCAGCAGCTCAAATAGCAATCAGCCCCAGCATTTT,CASSSNSNQPQHF
TRBD2,TRBJ2-2,TRBV9,-,TGTGCCAGCAGCGTAGCTGGCGCGGGGGTCACCGGGGAGCTGTTTTTT,CASSVAGAGVTGELFF
-,TRBJ1-2,TRBV2,-,TGTGCCAGCAGTGGTTCGGATATCTCTAACTATGGCTACACCTTC,CASSGSDISNYGYTF
TRBD1,TRBJ1-6,TRBV25-1,-,TGTGCCAGCAGTGATTTGACAGGGAATAATTCACCCCTCCACTTT,CASSDLTGNNSPLHF
-,TRBJ1-5,TRBV19,-,TGTGCCAGTAGTATGAGGGGCTCCCTCAATCAGCCCCAGCATTTT,CASSMRGSLNQPQHF
TRBD1,TRBJ2-2,TRBV2,-,TGTGCCAGCAGTGTAGTCAGGGGGACCGGGGAGCTGTTTTTT,CASSVVRGTGELFF
-,TRBJ1-6,TRBV19,-,TGTGCCAGTAGTCTCAGGGTTACCTATAATTCACCCCTCCACTTT,CASSLRVTYNSPLHF
-,TRBJ1-2,TRBV19,-,TGTGCCAGTAGTGTATCCGGGACACGCGTTGGCTACACCTTC,CASSVSGTRVGYTF
TRBD1,TRBJ1-2,TRBV7-9,-,TGTGCCAGCAGTCCGCCGGGACAGTGGAACTATGGCTACACCTTC,CASSPPGQWNYGYTF
-,TRBJ1-1,TRBV29-1,-,TGCAGCGTTTCTCCGGTGGGGGGCGTGGGGACTGAAGCTTTCTTT,CSVSPVGGVGTEAFF
-,TRBJ2-7,TRBV16,-,TGTGCCAGCAGCCAACGGCGGAGTGGCTACGAGCAGTACTTC,CASSQRRSGYEQYF
-,TRBJ2-5,TRBV6-5,-,TGTGCCAGCAGTTATGATGGGGGGCACCAAGAGACCCAGTACTTC,CASSYDGGHQETQYF
-,TRBJ2-1,TRBV7-3,-,TGTGCCAGCAGCCACCGGGACACCCCGTACAATGAGCAGTTCTTC,CASSHRDTPYNEQFF
-,TRBJ1-2,TRBV7-9,-,TGTGCCAGCAGCTTAGCGGCAGGGAACTATGGCTACACCTTC,CASSLAAGNYGYTF
-,TRBJ1-5,TRBV4-2,-,TGTGCCAGCAGCCAAGATTTAGCCAGGGCAGGGAGCAATCAGCCCCAGCATTTT,CASSQDLARAGSNQPQHF
TRBD1,TRBJ1-2,TRBV6-6,-,TGTGCCAGCAGTTACTCCAGGGGGAATGGCTACACCTTC,CASSYSRGNGYTF
-,TRBJ2-1,TRBV19,-,TGTGCCAGTAGTATAGCCGCCAGGTTTTACAATGAGCAGTTCTTC,CASSIAARFYNEQFF
TRBD1,TRBJ2-3,TRBV5-1,-,TGCGCCAGCAGCTCCGACAGGGGACAAGATACGCAGTATTTT,CASSSDRGQDTQYF
-,TRBJ1-2,TRBV19,-,TGTGCCAGTAGTATTTCTGCAGGGGCTAACTATGGCTACACCTTC,CASSISAGANYGYTF
TRBD1,TRBJ1-2,TRBV6-6,-,TGTGCCAGCAGTTTTTCAGGGGGCCGTAACTATGGCTACACCTTC,CASSFSGGRNYGYTF
-,TRBJ1-5,TRBV27,few,TGTGCCAGCAGTGAAACCAGGGGTCAGCCCCAGCATTTT,CASSETRGQPQHF
-,TRBJ2-3,TRBV5-1,-,TGCGCCAGCAGTTCGGGGGTTGCAGATACGCAGTATTTT,CASSSGVADTQYF
-,TRBJ1-5,TRBV6-1,-,TGTGCCAGCAGTGAAGACCGGGGACAATCCCAGCCCCAGCATTTT,CASSEDRGQSQPQHF
TRBD1,TRBJ1-2,TRBV7-6,-,TGTGCCAGCAGCTCTGGACTGGACAGGGCCGACGGCTACACCTTC,CASSSGLDRADGYTF
-,TRBJ2-3,TRBV18,-,TGTGCCAGCTCACCTCGCCGCACAGATACGCAGTATTTT,CASSPRRTDTQYF
-,TRBJ1-2,TRBV7-9,-,TGTGCCAGCAGCTCCGGGGTAGGGGATGGCTACACCTTC,CASSSGVGDGYTF
-,TRBJ1-5,TRBV6-5,-,TGTGCCAGCAGTATACAGGGCCGGGGCAATCAGCCCCAGCATTTT,CASSIQGRGNQPQHF
TRBD2,TRBJ2-1,TRBV27,-,TGTGCCAGCAGCGTATCGAGCGGGGTCTCCTACAATGAGCAGTTCTTC,CASSVSSGVSYNEQFF
-,TRBJ2-7,TRBV4-2,-,TGTGCCAGCAGCCAAGATCGTCAGGCCAGATACGAGCAGTACTTC,CASSQDRQARYEQYF
TRBD1,TRBJ2-3,TRBV5-1,-,TGCGCCAGCAGCTCCGGGACAGTATCAGATACGCAGTATTTT,CASSSGTVSDTQYF
-,TRBJ1-5,TRBV5-1,-,TGCGCCAGCAGCTTGGAGGGATCCCCCAATCAGCCCCAGCATTTT,CASSLEGSPNQPQHF